The clone carrying this T cell receptor (beta chain) was seen more than once but under ten times. Its antigen is unknown. This sample was taken from a study of CD8+CD57+ T cells in acquired aplastic anemia. Findings of the study overall: In CD8+ cells, Simpson's diversity showed no significant difference between patients and controls. Sharing between patients and controls was observed for some 27 CD8+ CDR3 sequences.

Patients who underwent sequencing had shown CD8+CD57+ cell expansion by flow cytometry. Genomic DNA was employed as the template in profiling TCR beta VDJ and CDR3. TCRdb analysed the reads with MiXCR anew, one entry per CDR3 protein. The sample lists some 170,000 distinct CDR3 sequences, 71% seen once, with 40% to 60% in the top ten. The CDR3 has 16 amino acids. Germline CDR1 and CDR2: SQVTM and ANQGSEA. After removal of 3 bases from V and 3 bases from J, the junction contained 9 bases not matched to a gene. This clonotype was sampled from a human donor with aplastic anemia. This rearrangement joins TRBV29-1 to TRBJ2-7, with TRBD2 identical over 12 bases. Source material: sorted CD4+, CD8+, or CD8+CD57+ T cells (not recorded which) from PBMCs. CDR3 sequence (DNA): TGCAGCGTTGAGGTGTCTAGCGGGGGGGTGGTCTACGAGCAGTACTTC. It translates to CSVEVSSGGVVYEQYF.